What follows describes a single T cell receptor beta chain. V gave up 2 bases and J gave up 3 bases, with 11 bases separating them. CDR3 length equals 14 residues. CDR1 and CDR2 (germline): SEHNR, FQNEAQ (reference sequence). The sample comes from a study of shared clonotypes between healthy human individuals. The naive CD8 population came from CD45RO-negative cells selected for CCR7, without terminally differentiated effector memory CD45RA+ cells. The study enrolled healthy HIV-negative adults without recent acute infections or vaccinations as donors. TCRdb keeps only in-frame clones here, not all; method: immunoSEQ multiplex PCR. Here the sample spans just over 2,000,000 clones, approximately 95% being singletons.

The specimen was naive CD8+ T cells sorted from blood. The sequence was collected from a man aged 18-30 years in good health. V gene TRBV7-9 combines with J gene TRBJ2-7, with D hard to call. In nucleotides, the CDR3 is TGTGCCAGCAGCTTATTAGGTGCAGACTACGAGCAGTACTTC. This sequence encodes CASSLLGADYEQYF.